By its share, the clone carrying this TCR beta chain is medium-sized. What it binds is unknown. The data originate from a study of T cells in Graves' hyperthyroidism and ophthalmopathy. Study-wide results and caveats: Ophthalmopathy, as predicted by the model, came a median roughly 6.5 months after the prediction.

This CDR3 contains 14 residues. The junction had 4 bases not matched to a gene; V was cut back by 4 bases and J by 3 bases. Looked up from germline, CDR1 is KGHDR and CDR2 is SFDVKD. From RNA transcripts, TCR beta CDR3 regions were amplified. When the TCR CDR3 underwent first-round RT-PCR, the HTBI primer set was used. TCRdb used MiXCR to reprocess the multiplex PCR reads, holding one entry per CDR3 protein. The sample shows 40,000 to 60,000 distinct CDR3 sequences, about half of them seen only once. The specimen sequenced was blood. The chain recombines TRBV24-1 with TRBJ2-7, with TRBD1 identical over 8 bases. This TCR was recovered from a woman aged 50 to 60 with Graves' ophthalmopathy. Written as DNA, the CDR3 is TGTGCCACCAGTGACCCTGACAGGGGCTACGAGCAGTACTTC. Amino acid sequence: CATSDPDRGYEQYF.